This is a list of T cell receptor beta chains from one sample in a study of technical replicates of blood from a few donors. Sequenced by immunoSEQ multiplex PCR; TCRdb stores in-frame clones only, minus some. The repertoire includes fewer than 90,000 clones, around 94% of them detected once, and 0.39% sits in the top ten. The sequencing sample was made of T cells isolated from PBMCs. The receptors come from a human donor in good health. Both conserved end residues are part of each CDR3. A D gene is named only where the DNA matches it firmly. Size is omitted from some rows. Given values are once, few, many or a class for expanded clones.

D gene,J gene,V gene,clone size,CDR3 DNA,CDR3 protein
TRBD1,TRBJ2-2,TRBV6-5,-,TGTGCCAGCTGGGACAGGGGTTTCGCCGGGGAGCTGTTTTTT,CASWDRGFAGELFF
-,TRBJ1-2,TRBV12-2,-,TGTGCAAGTCGCTTACCCTCCGGGACAGGGATTATACATGGCTACACCTTC,CASRLPSGTGIIHGYTF
TRBD1,TRBJ2-7,TRBV28,-,TGTGCCAGCAGTTTCACAGGGGGTCTGAACGAGCAGTACTTC,CASSFTGGLNEQYF
-,TRBJ2-2,TRBV7-9,-,TGTGCCAGCAGCTTATTCCCCGAGCCGAACACCGGGGAGCTGTTTTTT,CASSLFPEPNTGELFF
-,TRBJ2-7,TRBV29-1,-,TGCAGCGTTCCGGGTGTCTACGAGCAGTACTTC,CSVPGVYEQYF
TRBD1,TRBJ1-1,TRBV5-4,-,TGTGCCAGCAGCGAGGACAGGGTTACTGAAGCTTTCTTT,CASSEDRVTEAFF
TRBD1,TRBJ1-2,TRBV18,-,TGTGCCAGCTCACCCCCGAGAACTACCGGACCGGACAGGGGGGATTATGGCTACACCTTC,CASSPPRTTGPDRGDYGYTF
-,TRBJ2-1,TRBV27,-,TGTGCCAGCAGTTGGACTGACAATGAGCAGTTCTTC,CASSWTDNEQFF
-,TRBJ2-7,TRBV28,-,TGTGCCAGCAGCCTAATAACCGGTAGTGAGCAGTACTTC,CASSLITGSEQYF
TRBD1,TRBJ1-2,TRBV27,-,TGTGCCAGCAGTCCCCTAGACAGGGGGAGGAATGGCTACACCTTC,CASSPLDRGRNGYTF
-,TRBJ1-5,TRBV5-6,once,TGTGCCAGCAGCTTGGGGGTTAGGGAGCAGCCCCAGCATTTT,CASSLGVREQPQHF
-,TRBJ1-2,TRBV14,-,TGTGCCAGCAGCTTCTTACCTAGTCAGGGCTACACCTTC,CASSFLPSQGYTF
TRBD2,TRBJ2-3,TRBV5-1,-,TGCGCCAGCAGCCCGTCAGCTAGCGGGAGACCAGATACGCAGTATTTT,CASSPSASGRPDTQYF
TRBD2,TRBJ2-7,TRBV4-3,-,TGCGCCAGCAGCAACCGACTAGCCGTAAGCTCCTACGAGCAGTACTTC,CASSNRLAVSSYEQYF
-,TRBJ1-4,TRBV4-3,-,TGCGCCAGCAGCCAAGAGTTCCAGGTTAATGAAAAACTGTTTTTT,CASSQEFQVNEKLFF
TRBD2,TRBJ2-3,TRBV6-4,-,TGTGCCAGCAGTGCCGGGACTAGCGGGCCAGATACGCAGTATTTT,CASSAGTSGPDTQYF
-,TRBJ2-1,TRBV1,-,TGCACCAGCAGCCAGGGACTAGCGGGAGGGCCACAACCCAATGAGCAGTTCTTC,CTSSQGLAGGPQPNEQFF
-,TRBJ2-2,TRBV7-2,-,TGTGCCAGCAGCCCAGTAGGAGGGGCCCCCGGGGAGCTGTTTTTT,CASSPVGGAPGELFF
-,TRBJ1-2,TRBV5-1,-,TGCGCCAGCAGCTTCTTACAGCTATCCCCGCAGGGCTACACCTTC,CASSFLQLSPQGYTF
-,TRBJ1-1,TRBV19,-,TGTGCCAGTATTGACAGAAACGTTCTGATGAGCACTGAAGCTTTCTTT,CASIDRNVLMSTEAFF
TRBD1,TRBJ2-7,TRBV14,-,TGTGCCAGCAGCCGAGACAGGGGGATTGACGAGCAGTACTTC,CASSRDRGIDEQYF
-,TRBJ1-1,TRBV18,-,TGTGCCAGCTCACCACGAGAGGACATGAACACTGAAGCTTTCTTT,CASSPREDMNTEAFF
-,TRBJ2-1,TRBV5-1,-,TGCGCCAGCAGCTTCGGAGTTTACAATGAGCAGTTCTTC,CASSFGVYNEQFF
TRBD1,TRBJ1-2,TRBV2,-,TGTGCCAGTCTGACGGACAGGGAGAACTACTATGGCTACACCTTC,CASLTDRENYYGYTF
TRBD2,TRBJ2-7,TRBV27,-,TGTGCCAGCAGTTGGTCTAGCGGGAGTGGTGCCCTCCACGAGCAGTACTTC,CASSWSSGSGALHEQYF
-,TRBJ2-4,TRBV27,-,TGTGCCAGCAGTTTAGTGCGGGACTTGCCCAAAAACATTCAGTACTTC,CASSLVRDLPKNIQYF
TRBD1,TRBJ1-1,TRBV5-6,-,TGTGCCAGCAGCATACAGGGGGCTATCACTGAAGCTTTCTTT,CASSIQGAITEAFF
TRBD2,TRBJ2-3,TRBV5-4,once,TGTGCCAGCAGCTTGGGAGCGGGAGCCACAGATACGCAGTATTTT,CASSLGAGATDTQYF